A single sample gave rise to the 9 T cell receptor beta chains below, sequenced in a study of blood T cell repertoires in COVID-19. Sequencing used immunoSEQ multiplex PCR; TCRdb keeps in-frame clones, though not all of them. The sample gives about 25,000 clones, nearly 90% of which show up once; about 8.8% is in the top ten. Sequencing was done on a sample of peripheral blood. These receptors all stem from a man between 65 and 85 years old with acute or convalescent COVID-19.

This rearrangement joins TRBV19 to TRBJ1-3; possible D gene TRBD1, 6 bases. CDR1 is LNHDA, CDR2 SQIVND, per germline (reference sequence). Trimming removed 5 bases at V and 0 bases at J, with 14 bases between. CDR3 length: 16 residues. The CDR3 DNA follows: TGTGCCAGTAGTTACAGGGCCAGAGTCTCTGGAAACACCATATATTTT. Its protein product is CASSYRARVSGNTIYF.

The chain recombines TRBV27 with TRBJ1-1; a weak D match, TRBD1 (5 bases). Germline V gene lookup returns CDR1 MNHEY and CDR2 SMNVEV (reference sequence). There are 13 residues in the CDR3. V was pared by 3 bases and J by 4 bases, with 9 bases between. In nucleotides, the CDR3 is TGTGCCAGCAGTTTTCACAGGCTCACTGAAGCTTTCTTT. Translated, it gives CASSFHRLTEAFF.

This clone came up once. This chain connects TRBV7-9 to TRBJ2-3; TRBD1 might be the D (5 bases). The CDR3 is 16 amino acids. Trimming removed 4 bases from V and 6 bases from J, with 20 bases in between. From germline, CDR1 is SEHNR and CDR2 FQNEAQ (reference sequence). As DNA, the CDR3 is TGTGCCAGCAGCTACAGACAGTCTAAGGCGACCGATACGCAGTATTTT. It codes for CASSYRQSKATDTQYF.

The CDR3 DNA is TGTGCCAGCAGCTTACGAGCGATAAGCACAGATACGCAGTATTTT. Residues: CASSLRAISTDTQYF. V usage is TRBV7-2 and J usage is TRBJ2-3, with D unclear. V was shortened by 2 bases and J by 0 bases, with 9 bases between the two germline ends. The CDR3 sequence is 15 residues long. Looked up from germline, CDR1 is SGHTA and CDR2 is FQGNSA.

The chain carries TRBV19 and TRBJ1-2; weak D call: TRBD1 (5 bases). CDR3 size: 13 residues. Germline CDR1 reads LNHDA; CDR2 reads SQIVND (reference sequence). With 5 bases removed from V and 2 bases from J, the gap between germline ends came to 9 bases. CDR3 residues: CASSATENYGYTF. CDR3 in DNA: TGTGCCAGTAGTGCGACAGAGAACTATGGCTACACCTTC.

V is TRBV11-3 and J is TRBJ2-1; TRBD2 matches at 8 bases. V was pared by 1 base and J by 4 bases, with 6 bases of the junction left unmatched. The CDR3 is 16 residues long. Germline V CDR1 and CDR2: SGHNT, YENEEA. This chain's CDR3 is CASSLGIGGDYNEQFF. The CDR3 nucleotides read TGTGCCAGCAGCTTAGGAATCGGGGGGGATTACAATGAGCAGTTCTTC.

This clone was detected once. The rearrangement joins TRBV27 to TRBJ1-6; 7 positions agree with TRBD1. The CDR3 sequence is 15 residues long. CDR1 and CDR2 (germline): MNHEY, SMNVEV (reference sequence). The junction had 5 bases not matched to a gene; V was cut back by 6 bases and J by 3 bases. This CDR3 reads CASSYRGRYNSPLHF. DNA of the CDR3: TGTGCCAGCAGCTATAGGGGGCGCTATAATTCACCCCTCCACTTT.

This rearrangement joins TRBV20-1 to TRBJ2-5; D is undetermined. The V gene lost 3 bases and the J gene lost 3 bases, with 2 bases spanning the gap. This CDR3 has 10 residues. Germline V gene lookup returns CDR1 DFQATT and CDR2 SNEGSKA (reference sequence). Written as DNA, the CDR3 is TGCAGTGCTAGCAAAGAGACCCAGTACTTC. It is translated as CSASKETQYF.

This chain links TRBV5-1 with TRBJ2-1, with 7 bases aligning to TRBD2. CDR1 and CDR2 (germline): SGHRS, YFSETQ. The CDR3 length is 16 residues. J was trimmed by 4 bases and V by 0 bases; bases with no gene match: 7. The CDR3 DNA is TGCGCCAGCAGCTTGGGAGCGGGAAGTGGTTACAATGAGCAGTTCTTC. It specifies CASSLGAGSGYNEQFF. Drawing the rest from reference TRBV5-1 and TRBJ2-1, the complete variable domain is KAGVTQTPRYLIKTRGQQVTLSCSPISGHRSVSWYQQTPGQGLQFLFEYFSETQRNKGNFPGRFSGRQFSNSRSEMNVSTLELGDSALYLCASSLGAGSGYNEQFFGPGTRLTVL.